These T cell receptor beta chains were read from a single sample in a study of radiation and T cells in renal cell carcinoma. Profiling relied on immunoSEQ multiplex PCR, and the TCRdb table lists in-frame clones only, not all of them. This sample has around 16,000 clones, with roughly 50% found just once. The source material was tumor tissue, sampled from a patient whose treatment was nephrectomy without radiotherapy. These receptors were obtained from a man aged 50 or older with renal cell carcinoma. Both conserved end residues are part of each CDR3. The D gene is left open where the match is weak. Size tells how often a clone was seen (once, few, many) or the class of an expanded clone, and some rows leave it out.

d_gene,v_gene,abundance,j_gene,CDR3nt,CDR3aa
.,TRBV7-6,.,TRBJ2-3,TGTGCCAGCAGCTTAGATGGCACAGATACGCAGTATTTT,CASSLDGTDTQYF
.,TRBV6-1,.,TRBJ2-2,TGTGCCAGCAGGAGGGAGGCCACCGGGGAGCTGTTTTTT,CASRREATGELFF
.,TRBV6-5,.,TRBJ2-7,TGTGCCAGCAGTTACGGGGTTCAAAAGTCCTACGAGCAGTACTTC,CASSYGVQKSYEQYF
TRBD1,TRBV2,.,TRBJ1-2,TGTGCCAGCAGTGAGGCGGGACAGGTCTATGGCTACACCTTC,CASSEAGQVYGYTF
.,TRBV6-1,.,TRBJ1-3,TGTGCCAGCAGTGAATACATCTCTGGAAACACCATATATTTT,CASSEYISGNTIYF
.,TRBV10-3,.,TRBJ1-4,TGTGCCAGCAGTTACCACCCTGGGGTAACTAATGAAAAACTGTTTTTT,CASSYHPGVTNEKLFF
.,TRBV4-1,many,TRBJ2-7,TGCGCCAGCAGCCAAGAGAGCCCAATCTCCTACGAGCAGTACTTC,CASSQESPISYEQYF
TRBD2,TRBV19,.,TRBJ2-1,TGTGCCAGTAACTCCGGGACTAGCGGGATTTCCTACAATGAGCAGTTCTTC,CASNSGTSGISYNEQFF
.,TRBV6-6,.,TRBJ2-5,TGTGCCAGCAGTTACAGTGAGACCCAGTACTTC,CASSYSETQYF
TRBD2,TRBV27,.,TRBJ2-3,TGTGCCAGCAGTTGGACTAGGGATACGCAGTATTTT,CASSWTRDTQYF
TRBD1,TRBV2,.,TRBJ2-3,TGTGCCAGCAGTGACGTCAGGGGGATAGATACGCAGTATTTT,CASSDVRGIDTQYF
TRBD1,TRBV29-1,.,TRBJ1-1,TGCAGCGTGGCGGGGGGACAGGGGCGCCCGACGACTGAAGCTTTCTTT,CSVAGGQGRPTTEAFF
TRBD1,TRBV4-3,medium-sized,TRBJ2-1,TGCGCCAGCAGCCAAGGGGACAGGGAGATCAATGAGCAGTTCTTC,CASSQGDREINEQFF
.,TRBV2,.,TRBJ2-7,TGTGCCAGCAGTGACAGCCTCAGCTCCTACGAGCAGTACTTC,CASSDSLSSYEQYF
TRBD2,TRBV7-6,.,TRBJ2-7,TGTGCCAGCAGCTTAGAAGCGGGAGATTCCTACGAGCAGTACTTC,CASSLEAGDSYEQYF